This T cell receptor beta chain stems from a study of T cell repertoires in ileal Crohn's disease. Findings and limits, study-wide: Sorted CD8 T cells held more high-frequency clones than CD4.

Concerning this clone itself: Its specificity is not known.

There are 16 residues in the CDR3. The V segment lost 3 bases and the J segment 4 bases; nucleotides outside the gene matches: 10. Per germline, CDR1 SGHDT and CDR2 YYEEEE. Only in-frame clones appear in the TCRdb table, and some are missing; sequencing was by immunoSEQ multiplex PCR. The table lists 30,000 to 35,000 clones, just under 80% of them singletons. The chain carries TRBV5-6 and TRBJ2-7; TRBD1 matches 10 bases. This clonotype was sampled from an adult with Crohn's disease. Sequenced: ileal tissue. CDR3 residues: CASSSPGTGVWYEQYF. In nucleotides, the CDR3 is TGTGCCAGCAGCTCACCCGGGACAGGGGTCTGGTACGAGCAGTACTTC.